Below are 30 T cell receptor beta chains sequenced from a single sample in a study of blood T cell repertoires in COVID-19. Clones were sequenced by immunoSEQ multiplex PCR, and TCRdb holds only the in-frame ones, with some missing. Of 110,000 or so clones detected, 85% appear once; the ten largest clones hold more than 10%. The sequenced material came from peripheral blood. The receptors originated from a human donor in a cohort sampled during active COVID-19.

The J gene is TRBJ2-7, the V gene TRBV5-5; TRBD1 is a possible D gene (5 bases). This CDR3 contains 12 residues. Between the trimmed V and J ends, which lost 3 bases and 4 bases, there was a span of 8 bases. Looked up from germline, CDR1 is SGHKS and CDR2 is YYEKEE (reference sequence). The DNA for the CDR3 is TGTGCCAGCAGCTCGACAGTTTACGAGCAGTACTTC. It is translated as CASSSTVYEQYF.

The V gene is TRBV2, the J gene TRBJ2-2; 11 bases fit TRBD1. V shed 6 bases and J 7 bases; nucleotides not matched to a gene: 4. In germline, CDR1 is SNHLY, CDR2 FYNNEI. This CDR3 spans 14 amino acids. DNA for the CDR3: TGTGCCAGCAGGGGGACAGGGGGGAGCGGGGAGCTGTTTTTT. Protein: CASRGTGGSGELFF.

The gene calls are TRBV28 and TRBJ2-1; TRBD2 matches 13 bases. CDR3 size: 14 residues. Germline loops: CDR1 MDHEN, CDR2 SYDVKM. Losses at the gene ends were 5 bases for V and 12 bases for J; bases not matched to a gene: 7. As DNA, the CDR3 is TGTGCCAGCAGTGAGACTAGCGGGGGGTTCCCGCAGTTCTTC. It codes for CASSETSGGFPQFF.

The chain is built from TRBV25-1 and TRBJ1-1; 7 bases line up with TRBD1. With V trimmed by 3 bases and J by 4 bases, 2 bases remained unmatched. The germline V gene encodes CDR1 MGHDK and CDR2 SYGVNS. CDR3 length: 13 amino acids. CDR3 coding DNA: TGTGCCAGCAGTGAGGACAGGAGCACTGAAGCTTTCTTT. As protein: CASSEDRSTEAFF.

The V call is TRBV4-3, the J call TRBJ1-6; D ambiguous. Germline V gene lookup returns CDR1 LGHNA and CDR2 YSLEER. This CDR3 comprises 15 residues. V was trimmed by 0 bases and J by 0 bases, leaving 3 bases between them. The CDR3 DNA sequence: TGCGCCAGCAGCCAAGAGAGCTCCTATAATTCACCCCTCCACTTT. Translating it yields CASSQESSYNSPLHF.

This sequence joins TRBV30 and TRBJ2-7, with D maybe TRBD1 (6 bases). CDR3 size: 13 residues. Looked up from germline, CDR1 is GTSNPN and CDR2 is SVGIG (reference sequence). CDR3 coding DNA: TGTGCTTCCTCACAGGGCTTAGGGTACGAGCAGTACTTC. The encoded protein is CASSQGLGYEQYF.

V and J are TRBV6-2 or TRBV6-3 and TRBJ2-7, with no clear D. The ends were cut back, 1 base at V and 5 bases at J, with 12 bases in the middle. CDR1 is MNHEY and CDR2 is SVGEGT in the germline V gene. The CDR3 covers 14 residues. The CDR3 DNA reads TGTGCCAGCAGTTACTTGGCCCAGCGACACGAGCAGTACTTC. This gives the protein CASSYLAQRHEQYF.

This chain uses TRBV20-1 with TRBJ2-4; D gene ambiguous. The CDR3 loop spans 11 amino acids. CDR1 is DFQATT, CDR2 SNEGSKA, per germline (reference sequence). V was clipped by 3 bases and J by 8 bases, with 8 bases between them. CDR3 sequence: CSARAHDIQYF. The CDR3 DNA reads TGCAGTGCTAGGGCTCACGACATTCAGTACTTC.

This chain uses TRBV18 with TRBJ2-7; 9 bases fit TRBD2. V trimming: 0 bases; J trimming: 1 base; junction bases outside the gene matches: 4. The CDR3 extends over 16 amino acids. The germline CDR1 and CDR2 sequences are KGHSH and LQKENI. Here the CDR3 reads CASSPPSLAGSYEQYF. The DNA of the CDR3 is TGTGCCAGCTCACCACCAAGCCTAGCGGGATCCTACGAGCAGTACTTC. The full variable domain, with the rest looked up from reference TRBV18 and TRBJ2-7, is NAGVMQNPRHLVRRRGQEARLRCSPMKGHSHVYWYRQLPEEGLKFMVYLQKENIIDESGMPKERFSAEFPKEGPSILRIQQVVRGDSAAYFCASSPPSLAGSYEQYFGPGTRLTVT.

This clone has just one count. V usage is TRBV7-6 and J usage is TRBJ2-5; TRBD2 matches 12 bases. CDR3 length: 18 residues. Trimming cost V 4 bases and J 4 bases; bases outside gene matches: 13. Germline values: CDR1 SGHVS, CDR2 FNYEAQ. In nucleotides, the CDR3 is TGTGCCAGCAGCTCGCGTCGACTAGCGGGGGCCAGTGGAGAGACCCAGTACTTC. This translates into CASSSRRLAGASGETQYF.

CDR3 sequence (DNA): TGCGCCAGCAGCTTGACCGGACAATCAATCACCGGGGAGCTGTTTTTT. It encodes CASSLTGQSITGELFF. The genes are TRBV5-1 and TRBJ2-2; possibly TRBD1 for D (5 bases). The V end lost 1 base, the J end lost 4 bases, and 14 bases lay between the germline ends. CDR3 size: 16 residues. Germline-derived CDR1 and CDR2 are SGHRS and YFSETQ.

The V call is TRBV30, the J call TRBJ1-6, with a possible D match to TRBD1 (6 bases). CDR3 length: 14 amino acids. Germline V gives CDR1 GTSNPN, CDR2 SVGIG (reference sequence). Trimming took off 4 bases at V and 7 bases at J, with 14 bases between the two ends. The CDR3 loop reads CAWTMGQGNSPLHF. In nucleotides, the CDR3 is TGTGCCTGGACCATGGGGCAGGGGAATTCACCCCTCCACTTT.

This chain connects TRBV10-2 to TRBJ1-5; TRBD1 matches 8 bases. CDR1 and CDR2 from the germline V gene are WSHSY and SAAADI. The CDR3 loop spans 15 amino acids. Trimming cost V 3 bases and J 3 bases; bases outside gene matches: 4. CDR3 residues: CASSDGQGPNQPQHF. The CDR3 region has the DNA TGCGCCAGCAGTGATGGACAGGGCCCCAATCAGCCCCAGCATTTT.

The rearrangement uses TRBV20-1 and TRBJ2-5; TRBD1 aligns across 7 bases. This CDR3 is built from 15 residues. V shed 3 bases, J shed 4 bases, and the junction held 11 bases outside the gene matches. CDR1 and CDR2 from the germline V gene are DFQATT and SNEGSKA (reference sequence). The CDR3 DNA reads as TGCAGTGCTAGTGCCCTGACAGGGAAAACAGAGACCCAGTACTTC. It codes for CSASALTGKTETQYF.

The genes are TRBV4-3 and TRBJ2-1; 12 bases line up with TRBD2. The germline gives CDR1 LGHNA, CDR2 YSLEER. The CDR3 spans 17 residues. The trim removed 0 bases at V and 8 bases at J, leaving 8 bases unmatched. The CDR3 region has the DNA TGCGCCAGCAGCCAAGAACCTGGACTAGCGGGGTGGGATGAGCAGTTCTTC. Protein product: CASSQEPGLAGWDEQFF.

This clone was seen once. The chain employs TRBV19 and TRBJ2-1; D is possibly TRBD1 (8 bases). Germline loops: CDR1 LNHDA, CDR2 SQIVND (reference sequence). V was shortened by 4 bases and J by 5 bases, with 15 bases between the two germline ends. There are 15 residues in the CDR3. Written as DNA, the CDR3 is TGTGCCAGTAGTAATAACAGGGGGGGTCACAATGAGCAGTTCTTC. Translation gives CASSNNRGGHNEQFF.

This chain joins TRBV7-6 and TRBJ1-3; the D gene is possibly TRBD1 (5 bases). CDR3 length: 16 amino acids. V lost 0 bases, J lost 4 bases, and 13 bases lay in between. Germline-derived CDR1 and CDR2 are SGHVS and FNYEAQ. This CDR3 is CASSLAHGAGGNTIYF. CDR3 DNA: TGTGCCAGCAGCTTAGCCCATGGGGCAGGCGGAAACACCATATATTTT.

The V call is TRBV11-2, the J call TRBJ2-7; no reliable D call. Germline V CDR1 and CDR2: SGHAT, FQNNGV. The CDR3 is 14 amino acids. Trimming left V 5 bases short and J 4 bases short, with 15 bases between. The CDR3 nucleotides read TGTGCCAGCAGCCAAACGCGGCGGCCGTACGAGCAGTACTTC. Its protein is CASSQTRRPYEQYF.

The rearrangement links TRBV9 to TRBJ2-1; 8 bases map to TRBD1. This CDR3 is 15 amino acids long. Germline CDR1 reads SGDLS; CDR2 reads YYNGEE. V trimming: 3 bases; J trimming: 6 bases; junction bases outside the gene matches: 8. This CDR3 reads CASSGLGQGANEQFF. The CDR3 nucleotides are TGTGCCAGCAGCGGCCTTGGACAGGGTGCCAATGAGCAGTTCTTC.

V is TRBV6-5 and J is TRBJ1-1, with D possibly matching TRBD1 (6 bases). The V gene lost 6 bases and the J gene lost 1 base, with 15 bases spanning the gap. The CDR3 has 15 residues. In germline, CDR1 is MNHEY, CDR2 SVGAGI. The CDR3 DNA reads as TGTGCCAGCAGCCCCAGGGGTCGGGGGAACACTGAAGCTTTCTTT. Its protein product is CASSPRGRGNTEAFF.

V is TRBV11-3 and J is TRBJ1-6; D not resolved. Trimming stripped 1 base from V and 6 bases from J, with 13 bases between. CDR3 length equals 16 residues. Germline values: CDR1 SGHNT, CDR2 YENEEA. The CDR3 DNA sequence: TGTGCCAGCAGCTTAGGTATGGAGGTCTTTAATTCACCCCTCCACTTT. Its protein product is CASSLGMEVFNSPLHF.

The chain has TRBV6-6 and TRBJ1-6, with TRBD1 matching over 9 bases. Germline V CDR1 and CDR2: MNHNY, SVGAGI (reference sequence). The CDR3 has 16 amino acids. The ends lost 3 bases at V and 7 bases at J; junction bases unmatched: 7. CDR3 nucleotide sequence: TGTGCCAGCAGTTATACCCCGGGACAGGGAAATTCACCCCTCCACTTT. Translated, it gives CASSYTPGQGNSPLHF.

J is TRBJ2-1 and V is TRBV18; weak D call: TRBD2 (5 bases). This CDR3 spans 15 amino acids. Between the trimmed V and J ends, which lost 5 bases and 1 base, there was a span of 12 bases. Germline V CDR1 and CDR2: KGHSH, LQKENI. The CDR3 bases are TGTGCCAGCTCAACTGCTAGCTTTTCCTACAATGAGCAGTTCTTC. It codes for CASSTASFSYNEQFF.

This clone was observed a handful of times. The chain employs TRBV7-3 and TRBJ1-1; D is unresolved. This CDR3 is built from 13 residues. Trimming took off 1 base at V and 5 bases at J, with 8 bases between the two ends. Germline CDR1 and CDR2: SGHTA and FQGTGA. Here the CDR3 reads CASSLMGGTEAFF. Here the CDR3 DNA reads TGTGCCAGCAGCTTAATGGGCGGGACTGAAGCTTTCTTT. The whole variable domain, filled in from reference TRBV7-3 and TRBJ1-1, reads GAGVSQTPSNKVTEKGKYVELRCDPISGHTALYWYRQSLGQGPEFLIYFQGTGAADDSGLPNDRFFAVRPEGSVSTLKIQRTERGDSAVYLCASSLMGGTEAFFGQGTRLTVV.

This chain joins TRBV5-1 and TRBJ1-1; tentatively, D is TRBD1 (5 bases). The germline CDR1 and CDR2 sequences are SGHRS and YFSETQ. Trimming shortened V by 3 bases and J by 1 base, and 13 bases separated the two germline ends. The CDR3 spans 15 residues. DNA of the CDR3: TGCGCCAGCAGCTACCTGACAGACAAGAACACTGAAGCTTTCTTT. This encodes CASSYLTDKNTEAFF.

The sample holds a few counts of this clone. The chain employs TRBV2 and TRBJ1-6; D remains unclear. This CDR3 spans 14 amino acids. CDR1 is SNHLY, CDR2 FYNNEI, per germline. Trimming removed 2 bases at V and 9 bases at J, with 11 bases between. CDR3 coding DNA: TGTGCCAGCAGTGAATTGGGCCTAATTTCACCCCTCCACTTT. Its translation: CASSELGLISPLHF. The full variable domain, rest sourced from reference TRBV2 and TRBJ1-6, is EPEVTQTPSHQVTQMGQEVILRCVPISNHLYFYWYRQILGQKVEFLVSFYNNEISEKSEIFDDQFSVERPDGSNFTLKIRSTKLEDSAMYFCASSELGLISPLHFGNGTRLTVT.

This chain joins TRBV7-9 and TRBJ2-3, with TRBD1 matching over 7 bases. J lost 2 bases, V lost 3 bases, and 5 bases had no gene match. CDR1 is SEHNR and CDR2 is FQNEAQ in the germline V gene (reference sequence). CDR3 size: 15 residues. Here the CDR3 reads CASSFEGATTDTQYF. For the CDR3, the DNA is TGTGCCAGCAGCTTTGAGGGGGCCACCACAGATACGCAGTATTTT. The full variable domain, its missing parts supplied by reference TRBV7-9 and TRBJ2-3, is DTGVSQNPRHKITKRGQNVTFRCDPISEHNRLYWYRQTLGQGPEFLTYFQNEAQLEKSRLLSDRFSAERPKGSFSTLEIQRTEQGDSAMYLCASSFEGATTDTQYFGPGTRLTVL.

The chain couples TRBV19 to TRBJ2-1; D might be TRBD2 (5 bases). Trimming removed 6 bases from V and 5 bases from J, with 17 bases in between. This CDR3 is 15 amino acids long. Germline V gives CDR1 LNHDA, CDR2 SQIVND (reference sequence). CDR3 bases: TGTGCCAGTAGCCTTTCTAGCAATCCTCACAATGAGCAGTTCTTC. This translates into CASSLSSNPHNEQFF.

This clone appeared once. V usage is TRBV6-2 or TRBV6-3 and J usage is TRBJ1-4, with 8 bases that match TRBD1. CDR1 and CDR2 from the germline V gene are MNHEY and SVGEGT. This CDR3 spans 15 amino acids. Germline trimming cut 5 bases from V and 4 bases from J; bases unmatched to any gene: 6. The CDR3 loop reads CASSDTGGVNEKLFF. CDR3 DNA: TGTGCCAGCAGTGACACAGGGGGTGTTAATGAAAAACTGTTTTTT.

V and J are TRBV30 and TRBJ1-2; D is possibly TRBD1 (5 bases). Germline CDR1 and CDR2: GTSNPN and SVGIG (reference sequence). The CDR3 is made up of 13 amino acids. Trimming took off 5 bases at V and 6 bases at J, with 16 bases between the two ends. The CDR3 loop reads CAWAGAIGHGYTF. CDR3 DNA sequence: TGTGCCTGGGCTGGGGCGATCGGGCATGGCTACACCTTC.